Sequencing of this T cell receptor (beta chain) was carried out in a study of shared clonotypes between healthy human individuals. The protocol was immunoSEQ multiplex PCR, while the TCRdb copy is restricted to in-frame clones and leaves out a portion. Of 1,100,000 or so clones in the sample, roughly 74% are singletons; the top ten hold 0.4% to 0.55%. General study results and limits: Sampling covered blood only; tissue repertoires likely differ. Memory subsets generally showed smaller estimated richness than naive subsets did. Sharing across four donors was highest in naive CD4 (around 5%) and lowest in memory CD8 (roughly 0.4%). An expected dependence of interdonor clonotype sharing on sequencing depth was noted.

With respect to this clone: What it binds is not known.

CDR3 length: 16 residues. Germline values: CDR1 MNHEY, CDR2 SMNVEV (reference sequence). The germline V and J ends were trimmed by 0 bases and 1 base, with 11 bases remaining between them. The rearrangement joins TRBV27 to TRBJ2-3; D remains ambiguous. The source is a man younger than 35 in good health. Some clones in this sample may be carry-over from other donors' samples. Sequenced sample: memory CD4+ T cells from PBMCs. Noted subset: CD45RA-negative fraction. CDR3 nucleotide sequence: TGTGCCAGCAGTTTATCAAAGACACTACGCACAGATACGCAGTATTTT. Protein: CASSLSKTLRTDTQYF.